This TCR beta chain was obtained from a study of T cells after yellow fever vaccination. Making TCR cDNA involved 5'RACE template switching, which added UMIs and a universal primer site. TCRdb recomputed calls from the 5' RACE reads with MiXCR, one row per CDR3 protein. The sample has 300,000 to 400,000 distinct CDR3 sequences; approximately 9% are singletons. Losses at the gene ends were 1 base for V and 3 bases for J; bases not matched to a gene: 4. This CDR3 comprises 15 residues. This clonotype has at least ten counts. The chain is built from TRBV12-3 or TRBV12-4 and TRBJ2-3; 7 positions match TRBD2. The source was PBMCs, collected on the day of the first yellow fever vaccination. The sequence derives from a young man who received the YFV17D yellow fever vaccine. In DNA, the CDR3 is TGTGCCAGCAGTTTAGTAGAGCGGGGAACAGATACGCAGTATTTT. Protein product: CASSLVERGTDTQYF.